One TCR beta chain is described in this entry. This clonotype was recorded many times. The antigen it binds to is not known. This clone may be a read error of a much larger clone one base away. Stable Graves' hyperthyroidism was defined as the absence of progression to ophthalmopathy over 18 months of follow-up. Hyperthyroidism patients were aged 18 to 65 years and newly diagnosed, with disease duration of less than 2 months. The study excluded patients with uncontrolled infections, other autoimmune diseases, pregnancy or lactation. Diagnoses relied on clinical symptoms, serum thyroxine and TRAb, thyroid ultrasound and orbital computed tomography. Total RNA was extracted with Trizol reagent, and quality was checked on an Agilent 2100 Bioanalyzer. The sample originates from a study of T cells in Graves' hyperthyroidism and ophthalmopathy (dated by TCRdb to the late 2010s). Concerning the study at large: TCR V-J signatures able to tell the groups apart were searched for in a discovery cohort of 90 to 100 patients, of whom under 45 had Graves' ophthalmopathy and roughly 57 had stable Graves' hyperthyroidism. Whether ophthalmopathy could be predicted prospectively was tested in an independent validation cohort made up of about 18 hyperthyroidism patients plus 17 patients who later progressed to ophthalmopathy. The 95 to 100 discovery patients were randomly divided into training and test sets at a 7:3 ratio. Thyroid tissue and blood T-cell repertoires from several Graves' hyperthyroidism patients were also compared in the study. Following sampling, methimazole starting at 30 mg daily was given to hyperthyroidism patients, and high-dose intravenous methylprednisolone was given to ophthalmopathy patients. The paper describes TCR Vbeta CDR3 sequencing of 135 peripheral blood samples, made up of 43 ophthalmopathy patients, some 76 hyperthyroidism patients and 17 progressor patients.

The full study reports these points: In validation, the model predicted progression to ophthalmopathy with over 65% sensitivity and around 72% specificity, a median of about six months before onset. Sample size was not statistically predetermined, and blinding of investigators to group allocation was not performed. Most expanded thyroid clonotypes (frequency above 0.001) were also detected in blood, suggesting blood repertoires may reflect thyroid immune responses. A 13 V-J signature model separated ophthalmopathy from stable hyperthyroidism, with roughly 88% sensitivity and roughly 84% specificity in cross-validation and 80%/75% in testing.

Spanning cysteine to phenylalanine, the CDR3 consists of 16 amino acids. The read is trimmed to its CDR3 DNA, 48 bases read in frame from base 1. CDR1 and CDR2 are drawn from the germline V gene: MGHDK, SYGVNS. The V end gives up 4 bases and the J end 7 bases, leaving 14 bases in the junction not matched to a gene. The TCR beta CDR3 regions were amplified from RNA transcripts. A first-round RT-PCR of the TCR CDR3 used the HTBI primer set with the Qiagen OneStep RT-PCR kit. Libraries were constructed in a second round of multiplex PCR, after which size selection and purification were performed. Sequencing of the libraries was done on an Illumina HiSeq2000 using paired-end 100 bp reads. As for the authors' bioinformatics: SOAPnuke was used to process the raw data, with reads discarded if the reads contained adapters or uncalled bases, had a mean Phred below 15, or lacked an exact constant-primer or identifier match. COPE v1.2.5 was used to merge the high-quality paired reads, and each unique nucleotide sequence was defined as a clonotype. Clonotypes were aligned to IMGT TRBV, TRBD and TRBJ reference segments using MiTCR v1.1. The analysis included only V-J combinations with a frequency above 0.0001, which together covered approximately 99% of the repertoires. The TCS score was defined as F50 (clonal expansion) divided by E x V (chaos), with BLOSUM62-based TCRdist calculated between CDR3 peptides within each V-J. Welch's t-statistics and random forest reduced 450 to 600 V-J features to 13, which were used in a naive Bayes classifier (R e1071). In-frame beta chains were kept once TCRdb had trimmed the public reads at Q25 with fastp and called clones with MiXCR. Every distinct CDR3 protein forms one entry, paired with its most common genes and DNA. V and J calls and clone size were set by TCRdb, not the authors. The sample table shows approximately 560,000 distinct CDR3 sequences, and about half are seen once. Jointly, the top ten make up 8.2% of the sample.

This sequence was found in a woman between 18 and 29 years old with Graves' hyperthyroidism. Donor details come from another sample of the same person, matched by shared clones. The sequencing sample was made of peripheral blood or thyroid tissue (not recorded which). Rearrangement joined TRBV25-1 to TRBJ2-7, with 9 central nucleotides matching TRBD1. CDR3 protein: CASSVVTGGDYNEQYF. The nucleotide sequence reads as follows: TGTGCCAGCAGTGTCGTAACAGGGGGCGATTACAATGAGCAGTACTTC.